Given below is one TCR beta chain in context. Its antigen is not known. This record belongs to a study of shared clonotypes between healthy human individuals. Study-wide results and caveats: Larger estimated richness was generally seen in naive subsets than in memory subsets.

Using immunoSEQ multiplex PCR, the repertoire was profiled, and TCRdb retains in-frame clones only, with some absent. The data hold 780,000 or so clones, with over 55% observed a single time. Division of CD4+ cells produced a CD45RA+ naive subset and a CD45RA-negative memory subset. V gave up 3 bases and J gave up 4 bases, with 9 bases separating them. Germline V CDR1 and CDR2: SGHDN, FVKESK. The CDR3 runs 13 residues. The sample comprised memory CD4+ T cells sorted from blood. Subset: CD45RA-negative fraction. The rearrangement joins TRBV14 to TRBJ1-2, with D perhaps matching TRBD1 (6 bases). The sequence came from a woman in her 30s in good health. The CDR3 is CASSQDSSYGYTF. As DNA, the CDR3 is TGTGCCAGCAGCCAGGACAGTTCCTATGGCTACACCTTC.